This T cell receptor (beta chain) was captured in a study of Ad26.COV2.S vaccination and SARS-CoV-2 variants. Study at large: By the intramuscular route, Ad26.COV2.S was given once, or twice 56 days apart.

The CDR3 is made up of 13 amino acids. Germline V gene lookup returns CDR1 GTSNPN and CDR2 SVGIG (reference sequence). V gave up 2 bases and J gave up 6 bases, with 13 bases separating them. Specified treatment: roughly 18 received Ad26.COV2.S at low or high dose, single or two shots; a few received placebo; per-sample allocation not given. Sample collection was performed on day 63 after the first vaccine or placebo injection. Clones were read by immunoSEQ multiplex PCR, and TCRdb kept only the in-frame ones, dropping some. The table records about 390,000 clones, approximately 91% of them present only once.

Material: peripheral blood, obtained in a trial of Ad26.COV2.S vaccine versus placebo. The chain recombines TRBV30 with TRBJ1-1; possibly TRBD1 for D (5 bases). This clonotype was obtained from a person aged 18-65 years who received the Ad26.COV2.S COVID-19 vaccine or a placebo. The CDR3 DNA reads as TGTGCCTGGAGTCCCGTACAGGTCGCTGAAGCTTTCTTT. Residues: CAWSPVQVAEAFF. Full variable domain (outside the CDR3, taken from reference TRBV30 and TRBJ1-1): SQTIHQWPATLVQPVGSPLSLECTVEGTSNPNLYWYRQAAGRGLQLLFYSVGIGQISSEVPQNLSASRPQDRQFILSSKKLLLSDSGFYLCAWSPVQVAEAFFGQGTRLTVV.